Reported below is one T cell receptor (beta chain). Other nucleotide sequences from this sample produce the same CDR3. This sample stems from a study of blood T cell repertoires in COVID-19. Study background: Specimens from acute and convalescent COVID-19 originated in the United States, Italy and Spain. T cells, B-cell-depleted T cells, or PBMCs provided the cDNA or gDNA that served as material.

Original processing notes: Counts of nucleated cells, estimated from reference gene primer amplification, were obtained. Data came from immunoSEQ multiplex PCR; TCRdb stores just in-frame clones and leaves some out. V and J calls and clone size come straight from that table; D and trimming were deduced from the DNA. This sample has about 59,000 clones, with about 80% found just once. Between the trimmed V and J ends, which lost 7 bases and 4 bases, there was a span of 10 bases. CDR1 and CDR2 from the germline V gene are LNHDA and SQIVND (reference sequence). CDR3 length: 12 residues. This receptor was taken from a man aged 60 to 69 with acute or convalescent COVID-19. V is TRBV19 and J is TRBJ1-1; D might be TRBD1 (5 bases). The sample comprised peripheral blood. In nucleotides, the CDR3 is TGTGCCAGTAAGGCGGGGGGCACTGAAGCTTTCTTT. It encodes CASKAGGTEAFF.